This note documents a single T cell receptor (beta chain) sequence. The sample belongs to a study of neurological immune-mediated disorders. The CDR3 covers 14 residues. J lost 9 bases, V lost 6 bases, and 10 bases had no gene match. The germline gives CDR1 DFQATT, CDR2 SNEGSKA (reference sequence). As for the cDNA, it was generated by 5'RACE with 10-nucleotide random UMIs. Per sequencing run, 15-18 subjects together gave over 200 million TCR-beta sequences. TCRdb re-called the 5' RACE reads with MiXCR, one entry per CDR3 protein. This sample has some 53,000 distinct CDR3 sequences, with over 15% found just once. Volunteers attending a blood bank in Maryland, USA, served as healthy controls.

The sample taken for sequencing was PBMCs. This TCR came from a man in his sixties in good health. This chain connects TRBV20-1 to TRBJ2-1, with 11 bases aligning to TRBD1. The CDR3 protein is CSAHSGQGVGEQFF. The CDR3 DNA follows: TGCAGTGCGCATTCGGGACAGGGGGTAGGTGAGCAGTTCTTC.